Below, 5 T cell receptor beta chains from the same sample are listed, as sequenced in a study of circulating tumor DNA in untreated peripheral T-cell lymphoma. Only in-frame clones appear in the TCRdb table, and some are missing; sequencing was by immunoSEQ multiplex PCR. There are 9,500 to 12,000 clones in the sample; around 76% occur only once, and around 30% lies in the top ten. The sample was tumor tissue. The receptor source for this set is a human donor with peripheral T-cell lymphoma.

J is TRBJ1-4 and V is TRBV2, with 8 bases fitting TRBD1. V lost 5 bases, J lost 2 bases, and 1 base stayed unmatched. CDR3 size: 14 residues. Per germline, CDR1 SNHLY and CDR2 FYNNEI. The CDR3 sequence: CASSRDRTNEKLFF. Here the CDR3 DNA reads TGTGCCAGCAGTCGGGACAGGACTAATGAAAAACTGTTTTTT.

V usage is TRBV19 and J usage is TRBJ2-1, with no clear D. CDR1 and CDR2 (germline): LNHDA, SQIVND (reference sequence). The CDR3 has 14 amino acids. With 5 bases removed from V and 2 bases from J, the gap between germline ends came to 10 bases. The DNA of the CDR3 is TGTGCCAGTAGTTGGACGAAAACCTACAATGAGCAGTTCTTC. It translates to CASSWTKTYNEQFF.

This clone was detected only once. The chain uses TRBV18 and TRBJ1-1; 7 positions match TRBD1. The CDR3 consists of 16 residues. V trimming: 3 bases; J trimming: 0 bases; junction bases outside the gene matches: 7. CDR1 KGHSH and CDR2 LQKENI come from the germline V gene. In DNA form, the CDR3 reads TGTGCCAGCTCACCCAGACAGGGCAACATGAACACTGAAGCTTTCTTT. This sequence encodes CASSPRQGNMNTEAFF. Filled out from reference TRBV18 and TRBJ1-1, the complete variable domain reads NAGVMQNPRHLVRRRGQEARLRCSPMKGHSHVYWYRQLPEEGLKFMVYLQKENIIDESGMPKERFSAEFPKEGPSILRIQQVVRGDSAAYFCASSPRQGNMNTEAFFGQGTRLTVV.

This clone was seen once. This rearrangement joins TRBV1 to TRBJ2-7. TRBV1 is noted as a pseudogene. The CDR3 spans 14 residues. The CDR3 bases are TGCGCCAGCAGCCAAGAGACCCCGTCCTACGAGCAGTACTTC. Protein sequence: CASSQETPSYEQYF.

The V call is TRBV28, the J call TRBJ2-7; TRBD2 might be the D (6 bases). V gave up 6 bases and J gave up 0 bases, with 12 bases separating them. Germline V CDR1 and CDR2: MDHEN, SYDVKM. The CDR3 is made up of 14 amino acids. The CDR3 coding sequence is TGTGCCAGCAGCTTTTACGGGAGCTCCTACGAGCAGTACTTC. As protein: CASSFYGSSYEQYF.